This T cell receptor beta chain is drawn from a study of shared T cell receptors in the human thymus. The CDR3 runs 14 residues. Germline CDR1 and CDR2: LGHNA and YSLEER. Trimming stripped 0 bases from V and 1 base from J, with 6 bases between. Sequencing used immunoSEQ multiplex PCR; TCRdb keeps in-frame clones, though not all of them. The sample holds over 450,000 clones; 70% to 80% are singletons and the top ten take 0.013%. This sample also belongs to another study, concerning human thymus T cells. As that study records: Thymic tissue was derived from resections collected during corrective heart surgery. Thymic and blood repertoires appeared to display a bias in their usage of V and J genes. Related research described thymic repertoires that were highly overlapping among unrelated individuals.

The chain employs TRBV4-3 and TRBJ1-2; unclear D gene. The sample was thymocytes. The receptor was isolated from a boy younger than two with a congenital heart defect. CDR3 DNA: TGCGCCAGCAGCCAAGATCGGGATAACTATGGCTACACCTTC. Amino acid sequence: CASSQDRDNYGYTF.